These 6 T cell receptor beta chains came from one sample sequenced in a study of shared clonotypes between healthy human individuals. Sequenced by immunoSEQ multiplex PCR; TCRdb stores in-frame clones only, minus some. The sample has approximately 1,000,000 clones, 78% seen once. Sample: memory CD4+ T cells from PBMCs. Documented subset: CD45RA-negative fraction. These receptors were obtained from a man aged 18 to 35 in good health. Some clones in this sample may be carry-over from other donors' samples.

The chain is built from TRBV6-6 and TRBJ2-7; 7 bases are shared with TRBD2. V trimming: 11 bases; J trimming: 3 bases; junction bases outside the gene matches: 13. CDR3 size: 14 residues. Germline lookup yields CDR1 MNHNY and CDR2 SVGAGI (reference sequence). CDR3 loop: CAVGPAGLGYEQYF. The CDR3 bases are TGTGCCGTGGGGCCAGCGGGATTAGGCTACGAGCAGTACTTC.

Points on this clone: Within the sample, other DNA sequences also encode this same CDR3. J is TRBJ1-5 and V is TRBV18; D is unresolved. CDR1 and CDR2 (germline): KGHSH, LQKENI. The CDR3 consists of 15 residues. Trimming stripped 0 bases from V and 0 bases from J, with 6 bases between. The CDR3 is CASSPPGNSNQPQHF. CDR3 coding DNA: TGTGCCAGCTCACCACCAGGAAATAGCAATCAGCCCCAGCATTTT.

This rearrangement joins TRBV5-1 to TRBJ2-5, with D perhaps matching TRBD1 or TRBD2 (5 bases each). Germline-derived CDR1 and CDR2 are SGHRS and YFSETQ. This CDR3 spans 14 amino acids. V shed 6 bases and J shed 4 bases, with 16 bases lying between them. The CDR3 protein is CASTGTTSGETQYF. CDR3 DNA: TGCGCCAGCACCGGGACCACCAGTGGAGAGACCCAGTACTTC. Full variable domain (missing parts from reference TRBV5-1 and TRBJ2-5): KAGVTQTPRYLIKTRGQQVTLSCSPISGHRSVSWYQQTPGQGLQFLFEYFSETQRNKGNFPGRFSGRQFSNSRSEMNVSTLELGDSALYLCASTGTTSGETQYFGPGTRLLVL.

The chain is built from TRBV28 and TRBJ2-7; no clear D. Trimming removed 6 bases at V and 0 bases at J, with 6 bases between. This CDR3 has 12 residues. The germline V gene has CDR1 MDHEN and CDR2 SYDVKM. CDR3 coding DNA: TGTGCCAGCAGAAAGCGCTCCTACGAGCAGTACTTC. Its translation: CASRKRSYEQYF.

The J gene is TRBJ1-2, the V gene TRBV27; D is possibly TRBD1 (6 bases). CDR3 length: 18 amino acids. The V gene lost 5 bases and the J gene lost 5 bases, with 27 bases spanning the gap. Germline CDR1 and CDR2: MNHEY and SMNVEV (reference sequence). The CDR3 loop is CASSPKPDRLIKEYGYTF. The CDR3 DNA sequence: TGTGCCAGCAGTCCGAAGCCCGACAGGCTCATCAAGGAATATGGCTACACCTTC.

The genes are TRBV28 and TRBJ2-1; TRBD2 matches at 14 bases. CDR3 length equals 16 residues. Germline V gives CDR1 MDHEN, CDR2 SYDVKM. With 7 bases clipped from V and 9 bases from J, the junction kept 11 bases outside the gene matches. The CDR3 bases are TGTGCCAGCACACACCAGGGGACTAGCGGGAGAAGTGAGCAGTTCTTC. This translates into CASTHQGTSGRSEQFF.